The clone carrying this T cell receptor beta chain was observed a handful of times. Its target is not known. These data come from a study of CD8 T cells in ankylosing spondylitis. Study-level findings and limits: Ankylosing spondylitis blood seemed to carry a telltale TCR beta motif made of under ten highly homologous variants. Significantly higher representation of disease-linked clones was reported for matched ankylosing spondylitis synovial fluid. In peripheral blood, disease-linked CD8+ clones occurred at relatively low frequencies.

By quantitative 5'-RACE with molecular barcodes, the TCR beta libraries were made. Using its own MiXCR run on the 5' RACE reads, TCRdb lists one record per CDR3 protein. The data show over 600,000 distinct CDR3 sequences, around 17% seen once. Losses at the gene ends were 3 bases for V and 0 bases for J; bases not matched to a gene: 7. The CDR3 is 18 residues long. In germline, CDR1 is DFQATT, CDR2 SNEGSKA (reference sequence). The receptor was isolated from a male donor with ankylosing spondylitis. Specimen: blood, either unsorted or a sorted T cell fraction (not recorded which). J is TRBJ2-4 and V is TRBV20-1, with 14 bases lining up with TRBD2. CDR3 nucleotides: TGCAGTGCTAGTAACCCGGGACTAGCGGGGGAAGCCAAAAACATTCAGTACTTC. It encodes CSASNPGLAGEAKNIQYF.